This T cell receptor beta chain was retrieved from a study of cytotoxic CD8 clonotypes in ibrutinib-treated CLL. In the study overall: Following treatment for a median roughly 12 months, range 6 to 36, response samples were then taken. Across samples, productive templates numbered around 260,000 and productive rearrangements reached about 100,000 on average. Overall study results and limits: Clonality showed a rise at ibrutinib response that reversed toward baseline at progression. Public clonotypes, rarely seen, contracted or held steady on treatment.

About this clone: No antigen is known for it.

Germline values: CDR1 SQVTM, CDR2 ANQGSEA. The CDR3 totals 14 residues. The V end lost 2 bases, the J end lost 4 bases, and 13 bases lay between the germline ends. Repertoires were generated with immunoSEQ multiplex PCR, while TCRdb's copy carries only in-frame clones and drops some. In the table there are some 30,000 clones, around 76% of which are singletons. The material was PBMCs, obtained after 36 months of ibrutinib treatment. This receptor was taken from a human donor with chronic lymphocytic leukemia. The V call is TRBV29-1, the J call TRBJ2-3; D remains unclear. The CDR3 nucleotides are TGCAGCGTTGAAACATACAGCACCCCAGATACGCAGTATTTT. Its translation: CSVETYSTPDTQYF.